Presented here are 9 T cell receptor beta chains from one specimen sequenced in a study of cytomegalovirus exposure and HLA in healthy donors. PCR was performed using 60 Vbeta and 13 Jbeta primers. Method: immunoSEQ multiplex PCR; TCRdb's copy keeps in-frame clones and lacks some. Among 120,000 or so clones listed, about 15% were seen once. Material: PBMCs. The receptors here all came from a female donor in good health and CMV-seropositive.

This rearrangement joins TRBV28 to TRBJ2-1; 10 positions agree with TRBD1. Germline V gives CDR1 MDHEN, CDR2 SYDVKM. Germline trimming cut 3 bases from V and 5 bases from J; bases unmatched to any gene: 4. This CDR3 has 15 residues. Here the CDR3 reads CASSFSGTGDNEQFF. CDR3 DNA sequence: TGTGCCAGCAGTTTCTCTGGGACAGGGGACAATGAGCAGTTCTTC.

Only a few counts were recorded for this clone. The chain carries TRBV28 and TRBJ1-1; D remains unclear. CDR3 length: 13 residues. Trimming pared 7 bases from V and 0 bases from J, leaving 9 bases between. Germline assignment: CDR1 MDHEN and CDR2 SYDVKM. CDR3 sequence: CASTSSMNTEAFF. The CDR3 DNA sequence: TGTGCCAGCACCTCAAGCATGAACACTGAAGCTTTCTTT.

This clone was counted a few times. V usage is TRBV30 and J usage is TRBJ1-2; the D gene is possibly TRBD1 (6 bases). Trimming took off 0 bases at V and 4 bases at J, with 12 bases between the two ends. There are 14 residues in the CDR3. The V gene's germline CDR1 is GTSNPN and CDR2 SVGIG (reference sequence). This chain's CDR3 is CAWSVRLQGYGYTF. In nucleotides, the CDR3 is TGTGCCTGGAGTGTACGTCTACAGGGCTATGGCTACACCTTC.

This clone was seen a few times. CDR3 in DNA: TGCGCCAGCAGCCAAGATTACGGGAGCTCCTACAATGAGCAGTTCTTC. Its translation is CASSQDYGSSYNEQFF. The chain links TRBV4-3 to TRBJ2-1; tentative D call: TRBD2 (6 bases). CDR3 length equals 16 residues. Looked up from germline, CDR1 is LGHNA and CDR2 is YSLEER. The V end was cut by 0 bases, the J end by 0 bases, with 9 bases between.

V and J are TRBV5-1 and TRBJ2-3; TRBD1 agrees at 8 bases. CDR3 length equals 14 residues. Germline lookup yields CDR1 SGHRS and CDR2 YFSETQ. V lost 0 bases, J lost 5 bases, and 2 bases stayed unmatched. The CDR3 sequence is CASSLGTGQDTQYF. CDR3 DNA: TGCGCCAGCAGCTTGGGGACAGGGCAAGATACGCAGTATTTT. Together with reference TRBV5-1 and TRBJ2-3, the CDR3 gives the full variable domain: KAGVTQTPRYLIKTRGQQVTLSCSPISGHRSVSWYQQTPGQGLQFLFEYFSETQRNKGNFPGRFSGRQFSNSRSEMNVSTLELGDSALYLCASSLGTGQDTQYFGPGTRLTVL.

CDR3 loop: CASSETLSSEAFF. CDR3 sequence (DNA): TGTGCCAGCAGTGAAACTTTGTCGTCTGAAGCTTTCTTT. The rearrangement joins TRBV6-1 to TRBJ1-1; no clear D. The CDR3 runs 13 residues. Germline V lookup: CDR1 MNHNS, CDR2 SASEGT. Trimming shortened V by 2 bases and J by 6 bases, and 10 bases separated the two germline ends.

The chain joins TRBV6-1 to TRBJ2-1, with TRBD2 identical over 14 bases. The CDR3 is 16 residues long. Per germline, CDR1 MNHNS and CDR2 SASEGT. Unmatched junction bases numbered 5, after V lost 3 bases and J lost 7 bases. CDR3 residues: CASSEGLAGVRNEQFF. The CDR3 DNA follows: TGTGCCAGCAGTGAGGGACTAGCGGGAGTACGGAATGAGCAGTTCTTC.

The chain uses TRBV27 and TRBJ1-4, with a weak D call TRBD1 (6 bases). Germline CDR1 and CDR2: MNHEY and SMNVEV (reference sequence). The CDR3 runs 14 residues. Deletions cut 0 bases from V and 8 bases from J, with 10 bases between. The CDR3 is CASSLSQGREKLFF. The CDR3 nucleotides are TGTGCCAGCAGTTTATCACAGGGTCGGGAAAAACTGTTTTTT.

This clone was seen more than once but under ten times. The V and J genes are TRBV28 and TRBJ1-3, with TRBD1 matching over 7 bases. The CDR3 is made up of 14 amino acids. Germline V lookup: CDR1 MDHEN, CDR2 SYDVKM. V trimming: 7 bases; J trimming: 2 bases; junction bases outside the gene matches: 5. Here the CDR3 reads CASIGTDPGNTIYF. The CDR3, as DNA: TGTGCCAGCATCGGGACAGACCCTGGAAACACCATATATTTT.